This record covers a single TCR beta chain. Its antigen is not known. This specimen comes from a study of T cell responses to AZD1222 COVID-19 vaccine. Study-level results: CD4 TCRs associated with vaccination spanned spike, dominating at 160-218 and 743-854. Reportedly, nearly half the spike-specific TCRs target unmutated variant regions. Samples come after the peak T cell response, not at day 14.

CDR3 length: 13 residues. J was trimmed by 4 bases and V by 4 bases; bases with no gene match: 2. The V gene's germline CDR1 is MGHRA and CDR2 YSYEKL. Assay used: immunoSEQ multiplex PCR; TCRdb lists only in-frame clones, some missing. In the table there are around 150,000 clones, about 93% of which are singletons. This receptor was obtained from an adult in good health. The sample consisted of peripheral blood, taken on day 0 of AZD1222 vaccination. The V gene is TRBV4-1, the J gene TRBJ1-2; 8 bases agree with TRBD1. Here the CDR3 DNA reads TGCGCCAGCAGCCCAGGACAGGGCTATGGCTACACCTTC. Encoded protein: CASSPGQGYGYTF.